This TCR beta chain is from a study of control samples from healthy donors and cancer patients. With respect to this clone: Other DNA sequences in the sample encode the same CDR3.

Using immunoSEQ multiplex PCR, the repertoire was profiled, and TCRdb retains in-frame clones only, with some absent. The repertoire holds 90,000 to 150,000 clones, with more than 85% as singletons. The germline V gene encodes CDR1 MDHEN and CDR2 SYDVKM. Trimming cost V 5 bases and J 1 base; bases outside gene matches: 5. The CDR3 consists of 15 residues. This TCR derives from a woman under 30 in good health. The sequenced sample was blood. The rearrangement links TRBV28 to TRBJ1-1; 9 bases agree with TRBD1. The CDR3 sequence: CASSGQGRGNTEAFF. The CDR3 DNA sequence: TGTGCCAGCAGTGGACAGGGGAGGGGGAACACTGAAGCTTTCTTT.